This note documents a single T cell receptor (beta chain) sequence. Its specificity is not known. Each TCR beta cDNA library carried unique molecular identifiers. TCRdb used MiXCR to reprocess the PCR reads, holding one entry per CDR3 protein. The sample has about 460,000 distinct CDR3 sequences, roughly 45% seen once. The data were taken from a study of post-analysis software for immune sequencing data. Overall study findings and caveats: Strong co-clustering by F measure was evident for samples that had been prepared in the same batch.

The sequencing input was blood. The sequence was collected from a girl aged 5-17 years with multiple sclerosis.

The CDR3 reads CASSSTGTGGWDEQFF. CDR3 in DNA: TGTGCCAGCAGTTCAACCGGGACAGGGGGCTGGGATGAGCAGTTCTTC. The chain couples TRBV5-6 to TRBJ2-1, with 12 positions matching TRBD1. The CDR3 contains 16 residues. Trimming took 5 bases from V and 8 from J; bases not matched to a gene: 11. Germline V gives CDR1 SGHDT, CDR2 YYEEEE.